This entry is about one T cell receptor beta chain. The antigen is undetermined. The data stem from a study of post-analysis software for immune sequencing data. Study results and limitations: Roughly five TRBV segments appeared more often in patients than in controls, and TRBV5-6, TRBV5-1 and TRBV20-1 were among these.

Each TCR beta cDNA library carried unique molecular identifiers. TCRdb analysed the PCR reads with MiXCR anew, one entry per CDR3 protein. The sample includes some 500,000 distinct CDR3 sequences, approximately 45% of them seen just once. V gave up 6 bases and J gave up 10 bases; unmatched junction bases: 12. Germline CDR1 reads SQVTM; CDR2 reads ANQGSEA. The CDR3 consists of 13 residues. Material for sequencing was blood. The source is a girl aged 10-17 years with multiple sclerosis. The chain couples TRBV29-1 to TRBJ2-1, with 7 bases aligning to TRBD2. The CDR3 nucleotides are TGCAGCGTGGGGGGGATCCAACCTTACGAGCAGTTCTTC. Protein sequence: CSVGGIQPYEQFF.